Listed here are 30 T cell receptor beta chains from one sample, sequenced in a study of response to subunit inactivated influenza vaccine (dated by TCRdb to 2016 to 2019). Preparation of the library involved RT-PCR. TCRdb names Illumina HiSeq 2500 as the instrument used. TCRdb ran its own pipeline on the public reads, namely fastp trimming at Q25 and MiXCR clone calling, and kept in-frame beta chains. Every distinct CDR3 protein forms one entry, paired with its most common genes and DNA. The sample records hundreds of thousands of distinct CDR3 sequences, around a sixth of which are singletons. The ten largest clones add up to roughly 12% of the sample. Sample: PBMCs from blood, taken about 11 days after vaccination. Receptor source: a man aged 50-60 years who received an inactivated influenza vaccine. Donor details come from another sample of the same person, matched by shared clones.

Here the CDR3 DNA reads TGCGCCAGCAGCTTGCCCTCGGGAAGCGGGGGGGCAAGGGATACGCAGTATTTT. Amino acid sequence: CASSLPSGSGGARDTQYF. V usage is TRBV5-1 and J usage is TRBJ2-3; 10 bases are shared with TRBD2. The CDR3 loop spans 18 amino acids. V shed 1 base and J 6 bases; nucleotides not matched to a gene: 14. Germline V lookup: CDR1 SGHRS, CDR2 YFSETQ.

This clonotype came up a few times. The V gene is TRBV3-1, the J gene TRBJ2-4; maybe TRBD1 (5 bases). The CDR3 extends over 16 amino acids. The germline CDR1 and CDR2 sequences are LGHDT and YNNKEL (reference sequence). Trimming took 5 bases from V and 0 from J, leaving 14 bases between them. CDR3 nucleotides: TGTGCCAGCAGCGCGCCCTTAACAGGAGCCAAAAACATTCAGTACTTC. Its protein product is CASSAPLTGAKNIQYF. Full variable domain (rest looked up from reference TRBV3-1 and TRBJ2-4): DTAVSQTPKYLVTQMGNDKSIKCEQNLGHDTMYWYKQDSKKFLKIMFSYNNKELIINETVPNRFSPKSPDKAHLNLHINSLELGDSAVYFCASSAPLTGAKNIQYFGAGTRLSVL.

The genes are TRBV14 and TRBJ1-1; 9 bases are a match to TRBD1. Trimming cost V 1 base and J 6 bases; bases outside gene matches: 0. Germline-derived CDR1 and CDR2 are SGHDN and FVKESK. The CDR3 is 13 amino acids. The CDR3 sequence is CASSQGTGAEAFF. The CDR3 DNA reads as TGTGCCAGCAGCCAAGGGACAGGGGCTGAAGCTTTCTTT. Variable domain in full (rest from reference TRBV14 and TRBJ1-1): EAGVTQFPSHSVIEKGQTVTLRCDPISGHDNLYWYRRVMGKEIKFLLHFVKESKQDESGMPNNRFLAERTGGTYSTLKVQPAELEDSGVYFCASSQGTGAEAFFGQGTRLTVV.

This clonotype was observed a few times. V is TRBV5-1 and J is TRBJ2-1, with D possibly TRBD1 on 6 matching bases. Per germline, CDR1 SGHRS and CDR2 YFSETQ. Trimming removed 3 bases from V and 6 bases from J, with 10 bases in between. There are 13 residues in the CDR3. CDR3 sequence (DNA): TGCGCCAGCAGCTCCGTCAGGGGCAATGAGCAGTTCTTC. It encodes CASSSVRGNEQFF.

The chain carries TRBV6-2 or TRBV6-3 and TRBJ2-7; no definite D call. Trimming took off 8 bases at V and 3 bases at J, with 23 bases between the two ends. In germline, CDR1 is MNHEY, CDR2 SVGEGT. CDR3 length: 16 residues. The CDR3 protein is CASGDLRGPSLYEQYF. CDR3 nucleotides: TGTGCCAGCGGCGACTTGAGAGGACCCTCCCTCTACGAGCAGTACTTC.

This clonotype was observed a few times. This chain connects TRBV6-1 to TRBJ2-2; D assignment may be TRBD1 or TRBD2 (5 bases each). CDR1 and CDR2 (germline): MNHNS, SASEGT. The length of the CDR3 is 14 residues. The V end was cut by 3 bases, the J end by 10 bases, with 15 bases between. In DNA, the CDR3 is TGTGCCAGCAGTGATCTTAGGAGAGGGGCGGAGCTGTTTTTT. This sequence encodes CASSDLRRGAELFF.

This clonotype was seen only a few times. The rearrangement uses TRBV7-8 and TRBJ2-7, with 7 bases lining up with TRBD2. The V gene end was trimmed by 5 bases and the J gene end by 3 bases; junction bases not matched to a gene: 7. CDR1 SGHVS and CDR2 FQNEAQ come from the germline V gene. The CDR3 consists of 14 residues. CDR3 nucleotide sequence: TGTGCCAGCAGCAAAGGCGGGACTAACTACGAGCAGTACTTC. Its protein product is CASSKGGTNYEQYF.

The rearrangement links TRBV19 to TRBJ2-7, with a tentative D call TRBD2 (5 bases). Trimming took off 1 base at V and 2 bases at J, with 6 bases between the two ends. Per germline, CDR1 LNHDA and CDR2 SQIVND (reference sequence). The CDR3 extends over 13 amino acids. The CDR3 coding sequence is TGTGCCAGTAGTATAGGGGAGACCTACGAGCAGTACTTC. This codes for CASSIGETYEQYF.

This clonotype was detected many times. The chain couples TRBV5-1 to TRBJ1-4; D gene unclear. Between the trimmed V and J ends, which lost 2 bases and 2 bases, there was a span of 7 bases. In germline, CDR1 is SGHRS, CDR2 YFSETQ. The CDR3 spans 14 residues. The CDR3 DNA follows: TGCGCCAGCAGCTTCGGACGGACTAATGAAAAACTGTTTTTT. Translating gives CASSFGRTNEKLFF.

V is TRBV6-1 and J is TRBJ1-1; D might be TRBD1 (6 bases). The length of the CDR3 is 15 residues. The V end lost 6 bases, the J end lost 3 bases, and 17 bases lay between the germline ends. The germline CDR1 and CDR2 sequences are MNHNS and SASEGT. The CDR3 nucleotides are TGTGCCAGCAGGCAGGGGTGGGCTTCAGACACTGAAGCTTTCTTT. The encoded protein is CASRQGWASDTEAFF.

The rearrangement uses TRBV9 and TRBJ2-7; D may be TRBD1 (6 bases). This CDR3 region has 15 residues. Germline CDR1 SGDLS, CDR2 YYNGEE. V was cut by 4 bases and J by 4 bases, with 18 bases left in between. CDR3 protein: CASSLDPGTTYEQYF. As DNA, the CDR3 is TGTGCCAGCAGCCTCGACCCAGGGACAACTTACGAGCAGTACTTC.

The chain combines TRBV30 with TRBJ2-3; the match to TRBD1 covers 12 bases. Germline V gene data show CDR1 as GTSNPN and CDR2 as SVGIG (reference sequence). CDR3 length equals 14 residues. J lost 2 bases, V lost 5 bases, and 2 bases had no gene match. CDR3 coding DNA: TGTGCCTGGGGGACAGGGGGCGACACAGATACGCAGTATTTT. Protein sequence: CAWGTGGDTDTQYF.

This clonotype was recorded a few times. V and J are TRBV11-2 and TRBJ2-2; 8 bases match TRBD1. Looked up from germline, CDR1 is SGHAT and CDR2 is FQNNGV. There are 16 residues in the CDR3. J was trimmed by 3 bases and V by 6 bases; bases with no gene match: 9. The CDR3 here is CASSQPDRGYTGELFF. The CDR3, as DNA: TGTGCCAGCAGTCAGCCAGACAGGGGTTACACCGGGGAGCTGTTTTTT.

In this sample, this clonotype turned up a few times. The CDR3 loop is CASSSRQGSEKLFF. In DNA, the CDR3 is TGTGCCAGCAGCTCAAGACAGGGTTCGGAAAAACTGTTTTTT. This sequence joins TRBV7-8 and TRBJ1-4; 7 bases are shared with TRBD1. CDR3 length: 14 amino acids. The junction had 7 bases not matched to a gene; V was cut back by 4 bases and J by 8 bases. CDR1 and CDR2 (germline): SGHVS, FQNEAQ.

The rearrangement links TRBV4-3 to TRBJ1-6; no reliable D call. The CDR3 sequence is 15 residues long. Between the trimmed V and J ends, which lost 1 base and 2 bases, there was a span of 6 bases. Germline values: CDR1 LGHNA, CDR2 YSLEER. CDR3 DNA: TGCGCCAGCAGCCAAGCGGCCACCTATAATTCACCCCTCCACTTT. Translation gives CASSQAATYNSPLHF.

This clonotype has only a few counts. The chain is built from TRBV12-3 or TRBV12-4 and TRBJ2-5; 9 nucleotides line up with TRBD2. Trimming took 6 bases from V and 2 from J; bases not matched to a gene: 4. This CDR3 has 14 amino acids. As DNA, the CDR3 is TGTGCCAGCAGACATACTAGCGGGCAAGAGACCCAGTACTTC. Encoded protein: CASRHTSGQETQYF.

This clonotype was counted only a few times. The V gene is TRBV7-9, the J gene TRBJ2-5, with 10 bases that match TRBD1. The CDR3 has 14 residues. The V segment lost 4 bases and the J segment 5 bases; nucleotides outside the gene matches: 4. Germline-derived CDR1 and CDR2 are SEHNR and FQNEAQ (reference sequence). The CDR3 sequence: CASSSEGQGETQYF. CDR3 DNA: TGTGCCAGCAGCTCCGAGGGACAGGGGGAGACCCAGTACTTC.

A remark on this clonotype: A junction boundary mismatches the germline segment, possibly from a read error. CDR3 nucleotide sequence: TGCGCCAGCAGCCAAGGTAGACAGGGGGCCGGAGAGACCCACTACTTC. Protein: CASSQGRQGAGETHYF. The rearrangement uses TRBV4-3 and TRBJ2-5; 10 bases agree with TRBD1. The CDR3 has 16 residues. CDR1 LGHNA and CDR2 YSLEER come from the germline V gene.

This chain links TRBV6-5 with TRBJ2-1, with a possible D match to TRBD2 (6 bases). There are 15 residues in the CDR3. Germline V CDR1 and CDR2: MNHEY, SVGAGI. Trimming took 2 bases from V and 7 from J, leaving 15 bases between them. CDR3 region: CASSYGGVDGNEQFF. DNA of the CDR3: TGTGCCAGCAGTTACGGCGGGGTCGATGGTAATGAGCAGTTCTTC.

This clonotype has a handful of counts. The chain carries TRBV28 and TRBJ2-3; perhaps TRBD2 as D (6 bases). This CDR3 is 16 amino acids long. V dropped 2 bases and J dropped 5 bases, with 17 bases sitting between them. Germline CDR1 reads MDHEN; CDR2 reads SYDVKM. CDR3 coding DNA: TGTGCCAGCAGTTTAAGTCTAAGCGGGCGAGGAGATACGCAGTATTTT. Translating it yields CASSLSLSGRGDTQYF.

This clonotype has just a few counts. The chain couples TRBV7-6 to TRBJ2-7, with 13 bases matching TRBD2. Germline trimming cut 5 bases from V and 4 bases from J; bases unmatched to any gene: 5. The CDR3 consists of 15 residues. Germline V gene sequence: CDR1 SGHVS, CDR2 FNYEAQ. The CDR3 reads CASSPAGLAGYEQYF. CDR3 nucleotides: TGTGCCAGCAGCCCAGCGGGACTAGCGGGATACGAGCAGTACTTC.

This CDR3 reads CASSLAGQRQSRFF. The CDR3 DNA follows: TGTGCCAGCAGCTTAGCGGGCCAGCGGCAGAGCAGATTCTTC. The V and J genes are TRBV11-2 and TRBJ2-1; tentatively, D is TRBD2 (5 bases). Germline CDR1 and CDR2: SGHAT and FQNNGV. CDR3 length equals 14 residues. V was trimmed by 1 base and J by 16 bases, leaving 20 bases between them.

This chain links TRBV29-1 with TRBJ1-5, with D perhaps matching TRBD1 (6 bases). CDR3 length equals 15 residues. CDR1 SQVTM and CDR2 ANQGSEA come from the germline V gene. V lost 6 bases and J lost 4, with 19 bases in between. CDR3 DNA: TGCAGCGTCGCGGAGGGTCAGGGGCTAAATCAGCCCCAGCATTTT. Residues: CSVAEGQGLNQPQHF. The full variable domain, in which reference TRBV29-1 and TRBJ1-5 provide the parts outside the CDR3, is SAVISQKPSRDICQRGTSLTIQCQVDSQVTMMFWYRQQPGQSLTLIATANQGSEATYESGFVIDKFPISRPNLTFSTLTVSNMSPEDSSIYLCSVAEGQGLNQPQHFGDGTRLSIL.

The rearrangement joins TRBV28 to TRBJ2-3; 7 nucleotides line up with TRBD2. V dropped 5 bases and J dropped 14; count of bases not matched to a gene: 22. CDR3 length: 16 amino acids. CDR1 MDHEN and CDR2 SYDVKM come from the germline V gene. CDR3 protein: CASSGGGLQPPTDTYF. The CDR3 DNA follows: TGTGCCAGCAGTGGGGGGGGGTTGCAGCCTCCCACAGATACGTATTTT.

This clonotype has only a few counts. The J gene is TRBJ2-2, the V gene TRBV5-1; D remains ambiguous. V was cut by 2 bases and J by 2 bases, with 10 bases left in between. The CDR3 runs to 15 residues. In germline, CDR1 is SGHRS, CDR2 YFSETQ. The CDR3 sequence is CASSFVWSNTGELFF. CDR3 coding DNA: TGCGCCAGCAGCTTCGTTTGGAGCAACACCGGGGAGCTGTTTTTT.

Ten or more counts support this clonotype. This rearrangement joins TRBV20-1 to TRBJ1-2; D is unresolved. The germline V gene encodes CDR1 DFQATT and CDR2 SNEGSKA (reference sequence). V lost 1 base and J lost 6, with 6 bases in between. CDR3 length: 11 amino acids. Written as DNA, the CDR3 is TGCAGTGCTAGAGGTCTTGATGGCTACACCTTC. Translation gives CSARGLDGYTF.

This clonotype was counted between two and nine times. The J gene is TRBJ1-1, the V gene TRBV12-3 or TRBV12-4, with TRBD1 as a possible D gene (6 bases). V lost 8 bases to trimming and J lost 7 bases, with 17 bases between them. The CDR3 consists of 13 residues. As DNA, the CDR3 is TGTGCCAGCTCTTTCCCCCTCAGGGGTGAAGCTTTCTTT. Its translation is CASSFPLRGEAFF.

The table lists this clonotype with a few counts. This chain uses TRBV7-9 with TRBJ2-5, with D tentatively TRBD1 (6 bases). The germline V and J ends were trimmed by 4 bases and 5 bases, with 20 bases remaining between them. This CDR3 region has 16 residues. Germline CDR1 and CDR2: SEHNR and FQNEAQ (reference sequence). This CDR3 is CASSSVTGFSFETQYF. For the CDR3, the DNA is TGTGCCAGCAGCTCAGTGACAGGATTCTCATTTGAGACCCAGTACTTC.

The chain joins TRBV28 to TRBJ2-7, with TRBD2 identical over 8 bases. Germline-derived CDR1 and CDR2 are MDHEN and SYDVKM. V lost 7 bases, J lost 5 bases, and 1 base stayed unmatched. The CDR3 runs to 11 residues. The CDR3 region is CASKAGDEQYF. Written as DNA, the CDR3 is TGTGCCAGCAAAGCGGGAGACGAGCAGTACTTC.

This CDR3 reads CASSQDGIQRQPQHF. The CDR3 nucleotides read TGCGCCAGCAGCCAAGATGGAATCCAACGGCAGCCCCAGCATTTT. This rearrangement joins TRBV4-1 to TRBJ1-5; D gene uncertain. Between the trimmed V and J ends, which lost 0 bases and 7 bases, there was a span of 13 bases. The CDR3 has 15 residues. Looked up from germline, CDR1 is MGHRA and CDR2 is YSYEKL.